This T cell receptor beta chain came from a study of TIL therapy for anti-PD-1-resistant metastatic lung cancer. Overall study context: Progressing patients received lymphodepletion, expanded TIL infusion and IL-2. Median tumor PD-L1 proportion score was approximately 6.3%.

The libraries were made with immunoSEQ v3. Sequencing depth was around 2.2 million read pairs for survey level, roughly 5-6 million for deep. This table comes from immunoSEQ multiplex PCR, and its TCRdb copy is limited to in-frame clones, with some not included. The table records about 55,000 clones, 70% to 90% of them present only once. V gave up 6 bases and J gave up 5 bases, with 10 bases separating them. CDR3 length: 13 residues. Time point described: pre-treatment sample, taken before nivolumab and TIL therapy. For this clone: Its matching antigen is unknown.

Study-level results: The baseline peripheral repertoire was partially replaced by infused TIL clonotypes that later decayed.

This rearrangement joins TRBV12-3 or TRBV12-4 to TRBJ1-4; a possible D gene is TRBD1 (6 bases). Material: blood, obtained at baseline. The TCR originated in a person aged 25-85 years with non-small cell lung cancer. CDR3: CASRLGGNEKLFF. CDR3 in DNA: TGTGCCAGCAGGCTAGGGGGGAATGAAAAACTGTTTTTT.